Presented here are 10 T cell receptor beta chains from one specimen sequenced in a study of CD8 T cells in Susac syndrome. Reverse transcription used about 0.45 to 1 ug RNA and random hexamers. TCRdb fed the immunoSEQ multiplex PCR reads into MiXCR, producing one record per CDR3 protein. The data hold fewer than 200,000 distinct CDR3 sequences, with about 95% observed a single time. The specimen was CD4+ T cells from PBMCs. Receptors originate from a human donor in good health.

The rearrangement joins TRBV20-1 to TRBJ2-1; D ambiguous. This CDR3 spans 13 amino acids. V dropped 6 bases and J dropped 7 bases, with 16 bases sitting between them. The germline gives CDR1 DFQATT, CDR2 SNEGSKA (reference sequence). The CDR3 spells CSAATRRQNEQFF. The CDR3 nucleotides are TGCAGTGCCGCGACCCGAAGGCAGAATGAGCAGTTCTTC.

The CDR3 DNA reads as TGCGCCAGCAGCCTCGGACTAGCGTGGGACATTCAGTACTTC. Protein: CASSLGLAWDIQYF. This chain links TRBV5-1 with TRBJ2-4, with 9 nucleotides matching TRBD2. The V and J ends lost 4 bases and 8 bases, in that order; junction bases with no gene match: 7. The germline gives CDR1 SGHRS, CDR2 YFSETQ. The CDR3 contains 14 residues.

This sequence joins TRBV27 and TRBJ2-7, with a weak D call TRBD1 (6 bases). CDR3 length: 14 residues. V dropped 3 bases and J dropped 2 bases, with 11 bases sitting between them. CDR1 MNHEY and CDR2 SMNVEV come from the germline V gene (reference sequence). This CDR3 reads CASSLGRGAYEQYF. The CDR3 DNA reads TGTGCCAGCAGTTTGGGCAGGGGCGCCTACGAGCAGTACTTC.

The chain recombines TRBV5-6 with TRBJ2-2, with 13 bases identical to TRBD2. This CDR3 spans 17 amino acids. Germline V gene sequence: CDR1 SGHDT, CDR2 YYEEEE. The V and J ends lost 4 bases and 4 bases, in that order; junction bases with no gene match: 7. The CDR3 spells CASSGWGLAGSTGELFF. CDR3 nucleotide sequence: TGTGCCAGCAGCGGCTGGGGACTAGCGGGAAGCACCGGGGAGCTGTTTTTT.

V usage is TRBV18 and J usage is TRBJ2-2; D is possibly TRBD1 or TRBD2 (5 bases each). V was clipped by 1 base and J by 4 bases, with 10 bases between them. The CDR3 totals 15 residues. The germline CDR1 and CDR2 sequences are KGHSH and LQKENI. The CDR3 DNA sequence: TGTGCCAGCTCACCACGAGAGGGGTTCACCGGGGAGCTGTTTTTT. The encoded protein is CASSPREGFTGELFF.

The chain links TRBV5-1 to TRBJ2-7; TRBD2 agrees at 8 bases. V was clipped by 3 bases and J by 0 bases; unmatched bases: 5. The CDR3 is made up of 15 amino acids. From germline, CDR1 is SGHRS and CDR2 YFSETQ. The CDR3 loop reads CASSSLSGNSYEQYF. The CDR3 DNA follows: TGCGCCAGCAGCTCGCTTAGCGGGAACTCCTACGAGCAGTACTTC.

The table lists this clonotype with a few counts. The CDR3 nucleotides read TGCAGCACCAGGACCGGGACTAGCTCACCCGGGGCCAACGTCCTGACTTTC. Amino acid sequence: CSTRTGTSSPGANVLTF. The chain carries TRBV29-1 and TRBJ2-6, with TRBD2 matching over 9 bases. CDR3 length equals 17 residues. CDR1 SQVTM and CDR2 ANQGSEA come from the germline V gene. V lost 8 bases and J lost 4; bases outside the gene matches: 15.

This chain links TRBV12-3 or TRBV12-4 with TRBJ1-2; 7 bases are shared with TRBD1. The CDR3 spans 12 residues. Germline trimming cut 7 bases from V and 4 bases from J; bases unmatched to any gene: 3. CDR3 protein: CASTGQSYGYTF. CDR3 bases: TGTGCCAGCACGGGACAGAGCTATGGCTACACCTTC.

The chain is built from TRBV9 and TRBJ2-1; a weak D match, TRBD2 (6 bases). Germline loops: CDR1 SGDLS, CDR2 YYNGEE. Trimming removed 4 bases at V and 0 bases at J, with 14 bases between. This CDR3 has 16 residues. CDR3: CASSLRGDSSYNEQFF. The DNA of the CDR3 is TGTGCCAGCAGCTTACGAGGGGACTCCTCCTACAATGAGCAGTTCTTC.

The J gene is TRBJ2-3, the V gene TRBV19; D is uncertain. Germline CDR1 is LNHDA and CDR2 is SQIVND (reference sequence). The CDR3 contains 14 residues. The V end lost 6 bases, the J end lost 4 bases, and 14 bases lay between the germline ends. CDR3 nucleotides: TGTGCCAGTAGGCCGCTGGCCGGGCCAGATACGCAGTATTTT. Protein: CASRPLAGPDTQYF.